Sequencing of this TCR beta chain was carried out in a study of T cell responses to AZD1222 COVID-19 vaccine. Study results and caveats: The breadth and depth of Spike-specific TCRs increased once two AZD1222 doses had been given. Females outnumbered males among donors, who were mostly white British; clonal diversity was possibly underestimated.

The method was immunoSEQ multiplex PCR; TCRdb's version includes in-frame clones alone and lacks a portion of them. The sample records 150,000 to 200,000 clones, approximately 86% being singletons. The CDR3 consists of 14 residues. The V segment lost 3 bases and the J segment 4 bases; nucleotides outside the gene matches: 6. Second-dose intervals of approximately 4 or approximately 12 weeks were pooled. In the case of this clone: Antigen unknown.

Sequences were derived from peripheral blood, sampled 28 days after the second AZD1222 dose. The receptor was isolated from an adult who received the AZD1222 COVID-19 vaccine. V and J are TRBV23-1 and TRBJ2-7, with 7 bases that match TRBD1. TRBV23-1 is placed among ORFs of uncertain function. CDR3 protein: CASSHRDSSYEQYF. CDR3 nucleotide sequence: TGCGCCAGCAGTCACCGGGACAGTTCTTACGAGCAGTACTTC.